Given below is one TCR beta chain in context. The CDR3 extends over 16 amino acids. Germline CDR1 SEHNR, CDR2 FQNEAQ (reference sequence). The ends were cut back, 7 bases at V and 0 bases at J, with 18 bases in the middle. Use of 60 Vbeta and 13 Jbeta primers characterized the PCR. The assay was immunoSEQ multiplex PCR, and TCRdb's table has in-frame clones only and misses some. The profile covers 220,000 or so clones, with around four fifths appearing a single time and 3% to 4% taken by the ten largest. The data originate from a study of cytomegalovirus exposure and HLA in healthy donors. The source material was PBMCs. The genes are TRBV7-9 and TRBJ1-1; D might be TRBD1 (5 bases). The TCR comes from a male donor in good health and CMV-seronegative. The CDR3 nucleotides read TGTGCCAGCACCGGGGGAGTTGGACCCATGAACACTGAAGCTTTCTTT. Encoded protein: CASTGGVGPMNTEAFF.